A single sample is the source of the 17 T cell receptor beta chains below, sequenced in a study of metastatic and nonmetastatic thyroid tumors. Ahead of thyroid surgery, no patient had received treatment of any kind. MiXCR was used by TCRdb to re-call the PCR reads. The sample consists of about 27,000 clones, 15% to 20% of them appearing once. Sequencing was performed on blood. All receptors derive from a male donor with papillary thyroid cancer or a benign thyroid nodule (not recorded which). Some clones in this sample may be carry-over from other donors' samples.

The rearrangement joins TRBV11-2 to TRBJ2-1; tentatively, D is TRBD2 (6 bases). Germline loops: CDR1 SGHAT, CDR2 FQNNGV. Deletions cut 2 bases from V and 0 bases from J, with 11 bases between. There are 16 residues in the CDR3. CDR3 protein: CASSLWGEISYNEQFF. CDR3 DNA sequence: TGTGCCAGCAGCTTATGGGGGGAGATCTCCTACAATGAGCAGTTCTTC.

This clone was counted many times. This chain links TRBV28 with TRBJ1-3, with unresolved D. The CDR3 runs 14 residues. Germline V gene lookup returns CDR1 MDHEN and CDR2 SYDVKM. The V gene lost 4 bases and the J gene lost 2 bases, with 9 bases spanning the gap. The CDR3 DNA reads as TGTGCCAGCAGTTCGACTTTCGCTGGAAACACCATATATTTT. This sequence encodes CASSSTFAGNTIYF. The variable domain in full, completed from reference TRBV28 and TRBJ1-3, reads DVKVTQSSRYLVKRTGEKVFLECVQDMDHENMFWYRQDPGLGLRLIYFSYDVKMKEKGDIPEGYSVSREKKERFSLILESASTNQTSMYLCASSSTFAGNTIYFGEGSWLTVV.

This clone was found many times. The V call is TRBV7-9, the J call TRBJ1-2, with a possible D match to TRBD1 (5 bases). CDR3 length equals 15 residues. Germline CDR1 is SEHNR and CDR2 is FQNEAQ (reference sequence). The V end was cut by 1 base, the J end by 4 bases, with 13 bases between. CDR3 sequence: CASSLGSGGTYGYTF. The CDR3 DNA sequence: TGTGCCAGCAGCTTAGGTTCTGGGGGGACCTATGGCTACACCTTC.

This chain connects TRBV20-1 to TRBJ2-1, with TRBD2 matching 10 bases. Germline loops: CDR1 DFQATT, CDR2 SNEGSKA (reference sequence). This CDR3 comprises 17 residues. Losses at the gene ends were 6 bases for V and 4 bases for J; bases not matched to a gene: 15. The CDR3 loop reads CSAHQPRTSGKYNEQFF. DNA of the CDR3: TGCAGTGCCCACCAGCCCAGGACTAGCGGTAAATACAATGAGCAGTTCTTC.

This clone was counted at least ten times. The chain employs TRBV7-2 and TRBJ2-4; 12 nucleotides agree with TRBD1. In germline, CDR1 is SGHTA, CDR2 FQGNSA. The junction had 16 bases not matched to a gene; V was cut back by 1 base and J by 12 bases. The CDR3 loop spans 18 amino acids. CDR3 sequence: CASSLVGTGGESSENQYF. The CDR3 nucleotides read TGTGCCAGCAGCTTAGTCGGGACAGGGGGCGAGAGTTCAGAGAATCAGTACTTC.

The sample holds many counts of this clone. The V gene is TRBV19, the J gene TRBJ1-2, with 7 bases that match TRBD1. The CDR3 extends over 18 amino acids. With 9 bases clipped from V and 2 bases from J, the junction kept 21 bases outside the gene matches. CDR1 LNHDA and CDR2 SQIVND come from the germline V gene (reference sequence). Here the CDR3 DNA reads TGTGCCAGCACGATAACAGGGGCCTCGGTCAGGCCCAACTATGGCTACACCTTC. Residues: CASTITGASVRPNYGYTF.

In DNA, the CDR3 is TGTGCCAGCAGTCGGACTAGCGGGGGCGCGCAAAGGGGAGCACAGTATTTT. Amino acid sequence: CASSRTSGGAQRGAQYF. The chain is built from TRBV6-2 or TRBV6-3 and TRBJ2-3; 13 bases fit TRBD2. The V segment lost 5 bases and the J segment 12 bases; nucleotides outside the gene matches: 17. Per the germline V gene, CDR1 is MNHEY and CDR2 is SVGEGT. The CDR3 consists of 17 residues.

This clone was counted at least ten times. The chain is built from TRBV5-1 and TRBJ2-1; D unclear. Germline CDR1 reads SGHRS; CDR2 reads YFSETQ. The V and J ends lost 0 bases and 3 bases respectively, with 4 bases between them. This CDR3 has 13 amino acids. In DNA, the CDR3 is TGCGCCAGCAGCTTGGGGATCTACAATGAGCAGTTCTTC. This translates into CASSLGIYNEQFF.

This rearrangement joins TRBV24-1 to TRBJ2-3; 13 bases are a match to TRBD2. The CDR3 extends over 20 amino acids. Germline lookup yields CDR1 KGHDR and CDR2 SFDVKD. Trimming removed 3 bases from V and 0 bases from J; junction bases left unmatched: 11. CDR3 sequence: CATSDRHSRTSGGSTDTQYF. For the CDR3, the DNA is TGTGCCACCAGTGATCGACATAGCCGGACTAGCGGGGGTAGCACAGATACGCAGTATTTT.

This clone was seen a few times. The final CDR3 position lacks the conserved phenylalanine or tryptophan, pointing to a likely read error. The gene calls are TRBV6-1 and TRBJ1-5; maybe TRBD1 (6 bases). Germline-derived CDR1 and CDR2 are MNHNS and SASEGT. The CDR3 has 13 amino acids. V lost 7 bases to trimming and J lost 4 bases, with 11 bases between them. The CDR3 coding sequence is TGTGCCAGCAACAGGGAAGTAAATCAGCCCCAGCATATT. Protein sequence: CASNREVNQPQHI.

This clone appeared a few times. The CDR3, as DNA: TGTGCCAGCAGCGAAGCTGGGACAGAGTACAATGAGCAGTTCTTC. Amino acids: CASSEAGTEYNEQFF. The chain carries TRBV9 and TRBJ2-1, with TRBD1 identical over 7 bases. Germline V gene lookup returns CDR1 SGDLS and CDR2 YYNGEE. The junction had 7 bases not matched to a gene; V was cut back by 3 bases and J by 4 bases. CDR3 length equals 15 residues.

At least ten counts were recorded for this clone. The rearrangement uses TRBV4-1 and TRBJ2-6; D perhaps matches TRBD1 (6 bases). V was cut by 5 bases and J by 1 base, with 9 bases left in between. The CDR3 has 15 residues. Looked up from germline, CDR1 is MGHRA and CDR2 is YSYEKL. The CDR3 spells CASSFRGSGANVLTF. In nucleotides, the CDR3 is TGCGCCAGCAGCTTCAGGGGATCTGGGGCCAACGTCCTGACTTTC.

This clone came up once. The chain joins TRBV20-1 to TRBJ2-7, with TRBD2 matching 7 bases. V dropped 0 bases and J dropped 3; count of bases not matched to a gene: 11. CDR1 is DFQATT, CDR2 SNEGSKA, per germline (reference sequence). The CDR3 has 16 amino acids. CDR3 nucleotide sequence: TGCAGTGCTAGAGATCTGGGTTGGGGCGGGAGCTACGAGCAGTACTTC. Encoded protein: CSARDLGWGGSYEQYF.

On this clone: The germline gene is not matched at one end of the junction; a read error may be the cause. The genes are TRBV5-1 and TRBJ2-1, with 12 bases identical to TRBD2. The CDR3 is 15 residues long. Germline values: CDR1 SGHRS, CDR2 YFSETQ. CDR3 nucleotide sequence: TGCACCAGCAGCTCACTAGCGGGAGGTCCGAATGAGCAGTTCTTC. Protein sequence: CTSSSLAGGPNEQFF.

A note on this clone: One end of the junction varies from germline; a read error may be responsible. The V gene is TRBV28, the J gene TRBJ1-1; D is possibly TRBD1 (6 bases). Germline V gene lookup returns CDR1 MDHEN and CDR2 SYDVKM. The CDR3 runs 13 residues. The CDR3 nucleotides are TGTGCCAGTGCCCTTGGACAGCTAACTGAAGATTTCTTT. It translates to CASALGQLTEDFF.

The chain links TRBV14 to TRBJ2-1; either TRBD1 or TRBD2 may fit D (5 bases each). V dropped 5 bases and J dropped 7 bases, with 15 bases sitting between them. This CDR3 spans 14 amino acids. Germline V gene data show CDR1 as SGHDN and CDR2 as FVKESK. The CDR3 spells CASSIGFEGNEQFF. The DNA for the CDR3 is TGTGCCAGCAGCATAGGGTTCGAGGGGAATGAGCAGTTCTTC.

This clone was observed at least ten times. This chain joins TRBV2 and TRBJ1-1, with TRBD1 matching 7 bases. There are 14 residues in the CDR3. Unmatched junction bases numbered 10, after V lost 8 bases and J lost 4 bases. The germline V gene has CDR1 SNHLY and CDR2 FYNNEI. The CDR3 loop reads CASGKLTGVTEAFF. The CDR3 nucleotides are TGTGCCAGCGGTAAACTTACAGGGGTCACTGAAGCTTTCTTT.